The source of this TCR beta chain is a study of beta chain features in type 1 diabetes. Since all of the isolated RNA was reverse transcribed, expressed TCRB transcripts were what got sequenced. Assay: immunoSEQ multiplex PCR; the TCRdb copy retains only in-frame clones and omits some. The data contain approximately 29,000 clones, approximately 64% of them seen just once; the ten biggest clones take up roughly 2.4%. Populations isolated by sorting all had purity greater than 95%. This clone has only one observation. Its antigen is as yet unknown. Findings of the study overall: Naive, central memory and Treg TCRB repertoires seemed to resemble each other more closely in patients than they did in healthy donors. In type 1 diabetes patients, VDJ junctions had fewer insertions; deletions at these junctions were more frequent. All four CD4+ subsets of Type 1 diabetes patients contained TCRB CDR3s that were moderately but significantly shorter.

Material for sequencing was Tregs from blood. The source is a woman aged 30 to 39 with type 1 diabetes.

This chain's CDR3 is CATSRDLAGGVGANVLTF. The CDR3, as DNA: TGTGCCACCAGCAGAGATCTAGCGGGAGGGGTTGGGGCCAACGTCCTGACTTTC. The chain combines TRBV15 with TRBJ2-6; 12 nucleotides line up with TRBD2. V was clipped by 0 bases and J by 3 bases; unmatched bases: 3. Germline values: CDR1 LNHNV, CDR2 YYDKDF (reference sequence). This CDR3 has 18 amino acids. Supplemented by reference TRBV15 and TRBJ2-6, the full variable domain reads DAMVIQNPRYQVTQFGKPVTLSCSQTLNHNVMYWYQQKSSQAPKLLFHYYDKDFNNEADTPDNFQSRRPNTSFCFLDIRSPGLGDTAMYLCATSRDLAGGVGANVLTFGAGSRLTVL.